Sequencing of this T cell receptor beta chain was carried out in a study of T-cell memory formation after mild COVID-19 listed by TCRdb under 2021. In terms of the full investigation: TCR sequence clusters from the two donors were largely donor specific. The cohort comprised two young, previously healthy adult volunteers, one female and one male. In a couple of donors, T-cell clones that expanded and contracted after mild COVID-19 were tracked by sequencing TCRalpha and TCRbeta repertoires over time.

The listed sequencing device is Illumina NovaSeq 6000. cDNA libraries for TCRalpha and TCRbeta were prepared by 5'RACE using constant-segment primers, with sample barcodes and unique molecular identifiers added. Trizol reagent was used to extract RNA from every sample. Amplification of the libraries took two PCR steps, and the second step added a second sample barcode plus Illumina TruSeq adapters. The libraries were sequenced on an Illumina NovaSeq using 2 x 150 bp paired-end reads. The source study handled its data this way. Reads were demultiplexed and collapsed into UMI-guided consensus sequences with migec v1.2.7. Using mixcr v2.1.11, UMI consensuses were aligned to TRA and TRB V and J templates and then assembled into clonotypes. A clonotype was counted as expanded or contracted only when both edgeR and NoisET called the clonotype significant, with the noise models trained on biological replicates. For edgeR calls, a false discovery rate-adjusted p below 0.01 and a log2 fold-change threshold of 1 were applied. As an exploratory analysis of dynamics, max-normalized trajectories of the 1000 most abundant clonotypes were examined with PCA combined with hierarchical clustering. The CD4 or CD8 phenotype of responding clones was assigned using the separately sequenced CD4+ and CD8+ repertoires. TCRdb redid the processing of the public reads, applying fastp at Q25 and MiXCR, and retained in-frame beta chains. Each entry is one CDR3 protein sequence, shown with its most common DNA and genes. The V and J calls and clone size come from TCRdb's table, not from the authors' own analysis. This sample gives 410,000 or so distinct CDR3 sequences in total; 20% to 30% of them show up just once. Less than 15% of the sample is in the top ten clones.

General findings and caveats noted by the study authors: Only a couple of mild cases were covered in the study, and larger cohorts including severe cases with pre-infection samples were considered necessary. SARS-CoV-2 specificity was not confirmed for the second-wave clones peaking on day 37. Clones that contracted from day 15 to 85 showed balanced CD4/CD8 phenotypes, whereas a second wave of clones that expanded from day 15 to 37 leaned towards CD4+. Some responding clones were found in pre-infection memory, which suggests that pre-existing cross-reactive memory T cells took part in the SARS-CoV-2 response. Contracting CD4+ clones appeared mostly in the CM and EM memory subsets, whereas CD8+ clones were enriched in EMRA.

PBMCs were isolated by Ficoll-Paque density gradient centrifugation. As concerns this clonotype: Its antigen is currently not known. No much larger clonotype is one base removed from it; base qualities were not supplied.

The specimen sequenced was PBMCs or a T cell subset sorted from them (not recorded which). The clonotype comes from an adult woman who had mild COVID-19 (a few samples of this study predate the infection). The sample titles of this study are shuffled in the database, so cell type and time point are left out; the donor was told from shared clones.

The CDR3 protein is CATSRERQGGADTQYF. In nucleotide form, the sequence is TGTGCCACCAGCAGGGAAAGACAGGGGGGAGCAGATACGCAGTATTTT. The chain is assembled from TRBV15 and TRBJ2-3; the junction holds 9 bases that match TRBD1. V loses 3 bases at its end and J loses 4 bases; junction bases beyond the gene matches: 8. The germline V gene (reference sequence) supplies CDR1 LNHNV and CDR2 YYDKDF. The CDR3 numbers 16 residues from cysteine through phenylalanine. Solely the CDR3 DNA is kept, with 48 bases framed from the first base.